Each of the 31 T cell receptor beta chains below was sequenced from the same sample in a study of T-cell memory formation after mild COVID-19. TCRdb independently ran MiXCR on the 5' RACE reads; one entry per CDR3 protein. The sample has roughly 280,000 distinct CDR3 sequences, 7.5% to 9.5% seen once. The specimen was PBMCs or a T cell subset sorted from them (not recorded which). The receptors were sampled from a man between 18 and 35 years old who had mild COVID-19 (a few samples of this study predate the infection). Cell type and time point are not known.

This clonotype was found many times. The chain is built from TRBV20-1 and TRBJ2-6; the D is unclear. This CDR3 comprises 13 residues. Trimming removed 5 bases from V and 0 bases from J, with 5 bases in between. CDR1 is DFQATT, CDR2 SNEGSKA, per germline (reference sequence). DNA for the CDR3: TGCAGTGCTGCCGACTCTGGGGCCAACGTCCTGACTTTC. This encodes CSAADSGANVLTF.

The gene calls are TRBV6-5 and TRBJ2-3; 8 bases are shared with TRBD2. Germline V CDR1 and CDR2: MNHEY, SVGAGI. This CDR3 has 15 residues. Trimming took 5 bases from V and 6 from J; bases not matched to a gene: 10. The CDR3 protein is CASSKPAGGEDTQYF. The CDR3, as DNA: TGTGCCAGCAGTAAACCGGCGGGGGGTGAGGATACGCAGTATTTT.

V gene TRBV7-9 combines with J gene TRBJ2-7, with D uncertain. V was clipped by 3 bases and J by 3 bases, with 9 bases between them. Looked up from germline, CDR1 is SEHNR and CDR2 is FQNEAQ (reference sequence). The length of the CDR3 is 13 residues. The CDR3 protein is CASSFPGYYEQYV. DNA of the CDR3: TGTGCCAGCAGCTTCCCTGGGTACTACGAGCAGTACGTC.

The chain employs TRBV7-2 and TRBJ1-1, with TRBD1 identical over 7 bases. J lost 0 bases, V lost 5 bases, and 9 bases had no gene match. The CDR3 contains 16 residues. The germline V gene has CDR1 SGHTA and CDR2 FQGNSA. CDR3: CASSPDNDRVNTEAFF. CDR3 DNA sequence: TGTGCCAGCAGCCCTGACAACGACAGGGTGAACACTGAAGCTTTCTTT.

The CDR3 spells CASSVGRGQETQYF. DNA of the CDR3: TGTGCCAGCAGTGTAGGGAGGGGCCAAGAGACCCAGTACTTC. The chain joins TRBV12-3 or TRBV12-4 to TRBJ2-5; 7 bases are a match to TRBD2. The junction had 4 bases not matched to a gene; V was cut back by 5 bases and J by 1 base. This CDR3 is 14 amino acids long.

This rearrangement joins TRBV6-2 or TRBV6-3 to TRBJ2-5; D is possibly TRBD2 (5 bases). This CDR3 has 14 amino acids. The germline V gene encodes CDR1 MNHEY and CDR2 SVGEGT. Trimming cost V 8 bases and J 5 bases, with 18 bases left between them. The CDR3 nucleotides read TGTGCCAGCTCCACTGGCACCCTAGCCGAGACCCAGTACTTC. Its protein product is CASSTGTLAETQYF.

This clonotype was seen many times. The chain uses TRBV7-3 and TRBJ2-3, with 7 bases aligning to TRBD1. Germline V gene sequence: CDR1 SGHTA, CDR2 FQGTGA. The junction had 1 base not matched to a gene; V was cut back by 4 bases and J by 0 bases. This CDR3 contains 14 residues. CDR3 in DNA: TGTGCCAGCAGCTCACAGGGGAGCACAGATACGCAGTATTTT. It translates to CASSSQGSTDTQYF.

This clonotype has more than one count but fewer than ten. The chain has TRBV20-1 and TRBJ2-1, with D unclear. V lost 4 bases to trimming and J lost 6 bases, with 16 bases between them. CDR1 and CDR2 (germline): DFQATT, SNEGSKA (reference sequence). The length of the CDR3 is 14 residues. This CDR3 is CSATSAGGINEQFF. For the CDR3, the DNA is TGCAGTGCTACCTCGGCCGGTGGGATCAATGAGCAGTTCTTC.

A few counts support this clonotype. The CDR3 reads CASSSGHLRGGPQHF. CDR3 bases: TGTGCCAGCAGTTCGGGACACCTCCGGGGAGGGCCCCAGCATTTT. The chain has TRBV12-3 or TRBV12-4 and TRBJ1-5; TRBD1 is a possible D gene (6 bases). The CDR3 is 15 residues long. V lost 4 bases, J lost 9 bases, and 19 bases lay in between.

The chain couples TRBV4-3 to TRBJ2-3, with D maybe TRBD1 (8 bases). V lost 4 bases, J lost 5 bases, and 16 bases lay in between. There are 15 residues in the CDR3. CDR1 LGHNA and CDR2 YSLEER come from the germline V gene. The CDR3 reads CASSLEDREGDTQYF. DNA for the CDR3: TGCGCCAGCAGCCTCGAGGACAGGGAGGGAGATACGCAGTATTTT.

CDR3 sequence (DNA): TGTGCCAGCAGCTCGACTAGCGGATCATCCTACAATGAGCAGTTCTTC. This encodes CASSSTSGSSYNEQFF. The gene calls are TRBV7-3 and TRBJ2-1; 9 bases fit TRBD2. The J segment lost 1 base and the V segment lost 4 bases, leaving 5 bases of the junction unmatched. In germline, CDR1 is SGHTA, CDR2 FQGTGA. This CDR3 spans 16 amino acids.

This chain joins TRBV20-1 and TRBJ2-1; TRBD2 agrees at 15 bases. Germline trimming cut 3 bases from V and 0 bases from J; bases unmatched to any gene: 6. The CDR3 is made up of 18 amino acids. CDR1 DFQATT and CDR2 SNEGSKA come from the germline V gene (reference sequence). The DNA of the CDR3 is TGCAGTGCTAGGGCCGGGACTAGCGGGGGGTCCTCCTACAATGAGCAGTTCTTC. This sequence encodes CSARAGTSGGSSYNEQFF.

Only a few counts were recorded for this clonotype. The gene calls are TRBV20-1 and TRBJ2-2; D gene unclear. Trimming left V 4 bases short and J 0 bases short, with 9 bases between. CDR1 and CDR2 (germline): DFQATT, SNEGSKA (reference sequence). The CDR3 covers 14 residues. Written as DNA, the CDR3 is TGCAGTGCTATGCGAGGATCGAACACCGGGGAGCTGTTTTTT. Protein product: CSAMRGSNTGELFF.

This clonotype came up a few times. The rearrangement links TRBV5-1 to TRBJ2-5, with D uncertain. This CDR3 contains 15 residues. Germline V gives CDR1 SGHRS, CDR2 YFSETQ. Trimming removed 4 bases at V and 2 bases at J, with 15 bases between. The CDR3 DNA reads TGCGCCAGCAGCGCCCTGACCCCCTGGCAAGAGACCCAGTACTTC. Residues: CASSALTPWQETQYF. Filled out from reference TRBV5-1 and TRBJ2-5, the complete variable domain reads KAGVTQTPRYLIKTRGQQVTLSCSPISGHRSVSWYQQTPGQGLQFLFEYFSETQRNKGNFPGRFSGRQFSNSRSEMNVSTLELGDSALYLCASSALTPWQETQYFGPGTRLLVL.

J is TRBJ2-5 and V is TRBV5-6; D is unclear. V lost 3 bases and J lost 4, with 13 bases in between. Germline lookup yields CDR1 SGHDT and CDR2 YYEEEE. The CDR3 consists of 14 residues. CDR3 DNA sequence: TGTGCCAGCAGCTCTACGGTAGATTCAGAGACCCAGTACTTC. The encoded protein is CASSSTVDSETQYF.

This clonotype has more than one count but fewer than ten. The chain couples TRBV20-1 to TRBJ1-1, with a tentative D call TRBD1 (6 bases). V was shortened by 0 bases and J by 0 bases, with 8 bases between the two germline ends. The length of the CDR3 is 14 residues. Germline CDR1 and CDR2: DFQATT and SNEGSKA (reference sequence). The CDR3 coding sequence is TGCAGTGCTAGAGAGACAGGCCTGAACACTGAAGCTTTCTTT. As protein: CSARETGLNTEAFF.

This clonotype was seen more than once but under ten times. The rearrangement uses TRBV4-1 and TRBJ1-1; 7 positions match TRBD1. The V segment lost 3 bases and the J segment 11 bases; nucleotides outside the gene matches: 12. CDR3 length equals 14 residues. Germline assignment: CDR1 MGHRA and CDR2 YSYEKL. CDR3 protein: CASSQEGQVMNAFF. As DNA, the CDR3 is TGCGCCAGCAGCCAGGAAGGACAGGTCATGAACGCTTTCTTT.

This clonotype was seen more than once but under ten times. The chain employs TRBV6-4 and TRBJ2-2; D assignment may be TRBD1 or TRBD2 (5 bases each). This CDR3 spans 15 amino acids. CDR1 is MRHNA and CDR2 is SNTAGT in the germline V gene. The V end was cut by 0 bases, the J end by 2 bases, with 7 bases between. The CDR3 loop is CASSDSGDNTGELFF. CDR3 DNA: TGTGCCAGCAGTGACTCGGGGGACAACACCGGGGAGCTGTTTTTT.

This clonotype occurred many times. In nucleotides, the CDR3 is TGTGCCAGCAGTTCCAGGCGAAACTATGGCTACACCTTC. The encoded protein is CASSSRRNYGYTF. V usage is TRBV6-5 and J usage is TRBJ1-2; D not certain. CDR1 MNHEY and CDR2 SVGAGI come from the germline V gene. Trimming shortened V by 4 bases and J by 2 bases, and 8 bases separated the two germline ends. This CDR3 is built from 13 residues.

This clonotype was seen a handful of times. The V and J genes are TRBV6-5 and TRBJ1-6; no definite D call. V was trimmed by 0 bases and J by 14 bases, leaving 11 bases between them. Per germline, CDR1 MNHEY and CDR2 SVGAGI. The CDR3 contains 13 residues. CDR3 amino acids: CASSYSVYAALHF. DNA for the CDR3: TGTGCCAGCAGTTACTCGGTTTATGCGGCCCTCCACTTT.

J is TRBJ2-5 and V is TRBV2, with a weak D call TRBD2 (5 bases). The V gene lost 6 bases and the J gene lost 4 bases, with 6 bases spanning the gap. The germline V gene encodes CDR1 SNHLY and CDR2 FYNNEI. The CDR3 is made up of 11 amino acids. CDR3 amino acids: CASRRAETQYF. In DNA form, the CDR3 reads TGTGCCAGCAGGCGGGCAGAGACCCAGTACTTC.

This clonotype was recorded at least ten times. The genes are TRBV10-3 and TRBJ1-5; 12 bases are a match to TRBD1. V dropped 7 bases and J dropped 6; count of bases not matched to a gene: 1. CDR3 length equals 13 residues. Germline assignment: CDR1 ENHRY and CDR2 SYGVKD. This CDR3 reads CAIKGQGAQPQHF. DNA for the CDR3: TGTGCCATCAAGGGACAGGGGGCTCAGCCCCAGCATTTT.

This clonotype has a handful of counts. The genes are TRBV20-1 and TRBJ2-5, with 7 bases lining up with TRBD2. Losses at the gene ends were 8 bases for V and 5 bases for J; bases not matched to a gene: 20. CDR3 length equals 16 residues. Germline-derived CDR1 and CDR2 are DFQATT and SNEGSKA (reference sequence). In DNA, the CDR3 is TGCAGTTCTCCGAGATCTCGCGGGGGTGGTTGGGAGACCCAGTACTTC. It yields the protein CSSPRSRGGGWETQYF.

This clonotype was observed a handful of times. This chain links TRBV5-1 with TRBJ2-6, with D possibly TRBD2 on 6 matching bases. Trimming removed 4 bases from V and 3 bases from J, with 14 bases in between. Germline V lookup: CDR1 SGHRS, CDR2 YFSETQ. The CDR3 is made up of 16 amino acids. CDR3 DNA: TGCGCCAGCAGCCCAGGTGTCGGGGGTGGGGCCAACGTCCTGACTTTC. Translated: CASSPGVGGGANVLTF.

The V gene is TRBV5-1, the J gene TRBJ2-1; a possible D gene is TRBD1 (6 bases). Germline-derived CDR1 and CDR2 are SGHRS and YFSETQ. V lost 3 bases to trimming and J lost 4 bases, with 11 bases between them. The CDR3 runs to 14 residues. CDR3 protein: CASSSLQGYNEQFF. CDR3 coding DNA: TGCGCCAGCAGCTCCCTGCAGGGGTACAATGAGCAGTTCTTC.

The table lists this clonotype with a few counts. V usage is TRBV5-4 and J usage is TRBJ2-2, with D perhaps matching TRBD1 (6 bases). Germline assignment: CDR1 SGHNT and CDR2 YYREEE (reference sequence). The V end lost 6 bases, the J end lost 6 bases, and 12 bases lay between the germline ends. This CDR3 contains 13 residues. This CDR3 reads CASKERGSGELFF. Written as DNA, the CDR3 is TGTGCCAGCAAGGAGAGGGGGTCCGGGGAGCTGTTTTTT.

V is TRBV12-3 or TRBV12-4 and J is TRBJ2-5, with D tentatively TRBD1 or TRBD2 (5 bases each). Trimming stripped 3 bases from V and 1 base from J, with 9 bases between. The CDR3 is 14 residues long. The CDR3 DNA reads TGTGCCAGCAGTTTCGACAGCGGCCAAGAGACCCAGTACTTC. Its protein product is CASSFDSGQETQYF.

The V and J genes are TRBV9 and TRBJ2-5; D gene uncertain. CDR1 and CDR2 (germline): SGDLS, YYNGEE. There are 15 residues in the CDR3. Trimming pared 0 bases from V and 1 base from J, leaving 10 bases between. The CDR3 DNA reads TGTGCCAGCAGCGTAGATGGAGCAGTCCAAGAGACCCAGTACTTC. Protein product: CASSVDGAVQETQYF.

The CDR3 loop is CASSPRQFTEAFF. The CDR3, as DNA: TGTGCCAGCAGCCCCCGACAGTTCACTGAAGCTTTCTTT. J is TRBJ1-1 and V is TRBV7-8; tentatively, D is TRBD1 (5 bases). The V end lost 5 bases, the J end lost 4 bases, and 11 bases lay between the germline ends. The CDR3 runs to 13 residues. Germline V lookup: CDR1 SGHVS, CDR2 FQNEAQ. The full variable domain, with the rest looked up from reference TRBV7-8 and TRBJ1-1, is GAGVSQSPRYKVAKRGQDVALRCDPISGHVSLFWYQQALGQGPEFLTYFQNEAQLDKSGLPSDRFFAERPEGSVSTLKIQRTQQEDSAVYLCASSPRQFTEAFFGQGTRLTVV.

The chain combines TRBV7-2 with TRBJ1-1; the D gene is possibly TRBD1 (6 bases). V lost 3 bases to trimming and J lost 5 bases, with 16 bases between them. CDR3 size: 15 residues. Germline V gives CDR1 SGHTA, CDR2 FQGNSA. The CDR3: CASSFHAGARTEAFF. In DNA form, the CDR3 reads TGTGCCAGCAGCTTTCATGCGGGGGCGAGGACTGAAGCTTTCTTT.

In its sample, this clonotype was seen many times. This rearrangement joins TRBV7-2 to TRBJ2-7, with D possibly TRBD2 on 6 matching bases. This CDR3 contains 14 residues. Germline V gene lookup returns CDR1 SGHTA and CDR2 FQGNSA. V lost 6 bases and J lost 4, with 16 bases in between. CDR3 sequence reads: CASSRSGGWYEQYF. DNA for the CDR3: TGTGCCAGCAGTCGGTCCGGGGGATGGTACGAGCAGTACTTC.